These 15 T cell receptor beta chains share one sample of origin, sequenced in a study of cytomegalovirus exposure and HLA in healthy donors. The PCR made use of 60 Vbeta and 13 Jbeta primers. Only in-frame clones appear in the TCRdb table, and some are missing; sequencing was by immunoSEQ multiplex PCR. The sample records about 120,000 clones, approximately 80% being singletons. The sample comprised PBMCs. The origin of the receptors is a man between 18 and 35 years old in good health and CMV-seropositive.

The V call is TRBV11-2, the J call TRBJ2-5; weak D call: TRBD1 (5 bases). Germline loops: CDR1 SGHAT, CDR2 FQNNGV. The CDR3 consists of 13 residues. Trimming cost V 3 bases and J 5 bases, with 10 bases left between them. In DNA form, the CDR3 reads TGTGCCAGCAGCTTGGGGCTCGGGGAGACCCAGTACTTC. Its protein is CASSLGLGETQYF.

DNA of the CDR3: TGTGCCAGCAGCTTGGGAGGAACTAGCACCTCCTTGTTAAGCAATGAGCAGTTCTTC. Its protein is CASSLGGTSTSLLSNEQFF. The J gene is TRBJ2-1, the V gene TRBV5-4; tentative D call: TRBD2 (6 bases). Germline CDR1 reads SGHNT; CDR2 reads YYREEE (reference sequence). Trimming removed 0 bases at V and 6 bases at J, with 25 bases between. The CDR3 runs 19 residues.

The chain has TRBV25-1 and TRBJ1-1, with 8 bases that match TRBD1. Trimming at V came to 1 base and at J to 8 bases, leaving 9 bases not matched to a gene. The CDR3 spans 15 residues. Looked up from germline, CDR1 is MGHDK and CDR2 is SYGVNS. For the CDR3, the DNA is TGTGCCAGCAGTGAATCGGGACAGGCGGTCTTAGAAGCTTTCTTT. This translates into CASSESGQAVLEAFF. The variable domain in full, with the rest retrieved from reference TRBV25-1 and TRBJ1-1, is EADIYQTPRYLVIGTGKKITLECSQTMGHDKMYWYQQDPGMELHLIHYSYGVNSTEKGDLSSESTVSRIRTEHFPLTLESARPSHTSQYLCASSESGQAVLEAFFGQGTRLTVV.

The chain links TRBV30 to TRBJ2-7, with TRBD2 matching over 10 bases. The germline V gene encodes CDR1 GTSNPN and CDR2 SVGIG (reference sequence). There are 14 residues in the CDR3. Germline trimming cut 1 base from V and 4 bases from J; bases unmatched to any gene: 4. CDR3 protein: CAWSEGLALYEQYF. The CDR3 nucleotides read TGTGCCTGGAGTGAGGGACTAGCGTTATACGAGCAGTACTTC.

This chain connects TRBV30 to TRBJ2-5; D gene ambiguous. V lost 4 bases, J lost 1 base, and 10 bases lay in between. Germline assignment: CDR1 GTSNPN and CDR2 SVGIG (reference sequence). This CDR3 comprises 13 residues. Here the CDR3 DNA reads TGTGCCTGGAACATTCAGGCCCAAGAGACCCAGTACTTC. Encoded protein: CAWNIQAQETQYF.

The chain has TRBV7-9 and TRBJ2-3; maybe TRBD1 (6 bases). The length of the CDR3 is 18 residues. Trimming removed 5 bases at V and 2 bases at J, with 23 bases between. CDR1 and CDR2 (germline): SEHNR, FQNEAQ (reference sequence). Here the CDR3 reads CASSTPQGRGSPTDTQYF. CDR3 sequence (DNA): TGTGCCAGCAGCACTCCACAGGGCCGGGGATCCCCCACAGATACGCAGTATTTT.

The chain couples TRBV28 to TRBJ2-7, with 7 positions matching TRBD1. The CDR3 length is 15 residues. Looked up from germline, CDR1 is MDHEN and CDR2 is SYDVKM. J gave up 1 base and V 6 bases, and 9 bases lay outside the gene matches. The chain's CDR3 is CASSQTGTVSYEQYF. CDR3 in DNA: TGTGCCAGCAGCCAAACCGGGACAGTATCCTACGAGCAGTACTTC. Filled out from reference TRBV28 and TRBJ2-7, the complete variable domain reads DVKVTQSSRYLVKRTGEKVFLECVQDMDHENMFWYRQDPGLGLRLIYFSYDVKMKEKGDIPEGYSVSREKKERFSLILESASTNQTSMYLCASSQTGTVSYEQYFGPGTRLTVT.

The V and J genes are TRBV11-3 and TRBJ1-1, with TRBD1 matching 8 bases. With V trimmed by 3 bases and J by 4 bases, 4 bases remained unmatched. The germline V gene has CDR1 SGHNT and CDR2 YENEEA. The CDR3 totals 14 residues. The CDR3 reads CASSLTGASTEAFF. The CDR3 DNA follows: TGTGCCAGCAGCTTGACAGGGGCGTCCACTGAAGCTTTCTTT.

V usage is TRBV7-9 and J usage is TRBJ1-2, with a tentative D call TRBD1 (6 bases). The CDR3 covers 15 residues. Germline loops: CDR1 SEHNR, CDR2 FQNEAQ (reference sequence). V lost 4 bases, J lost 0 bases, and 12 bases lay in between. The CDR3: CASSYPDSPNYGYTF. The CDR3 DNA is TGTGCCAGCAGCTACCCGGACAGTCCTAACTATGGCTACACCTTC.

J is TRBJ2-7 and V is TRBV11-3; 9 bases map to TRBD2. Germline V gives CDR1 SGHNT, CDR2 YENEEA. The CDR3 sequence is 17 residues long. The trim removed 0 bases at V and 0 bases at J, leaving 6 bases unmatched. CDR3 coding DNA: TGTGCCAGCAGCTTAGATAGTTTGCGGGGGGGCTCCTACGAGCAGTACTTC. Its protein is CASSLDSLRGGSYEQYF. The variable domain in full, completed from reference TRBV11-3 and TRBJ2-7, reads EAGVVQSPRYKIIEKKQPVAFWCNPISGHNTLYWYLQNLGQGPELLIRYENEEAVDDSQLPKDRFSAERLKGVDSTLKIQPAELGDSAVYLCASSLDSLRGGSYEQYFGPGTRLTVT.

This chain joins TRBV5-1 and TRBJ1-2, with 8 bases that match TRBD1. This CDR3 is 13 amino acids long. The V and J ends lost 1 base and 7 bases, in that order; junction bases with no gene match: 3. Germline values: CDR1 SGHRS, CDR2 YFSETQ. CDR3 in amino acids: CASSLQGASGYTF. The CDR3 coding sequence is TGCGCCAGCAGCTTGCAGGGGGCTAGTGGCTACACCTTC.

This clone was observed a handful of times. Relative to the germline gene, one junction end is altered; a read error may explain this. The chain has TRBV4-1 and TRBJ2-7; 10 bases match TRBD2. Germline V gives CDR1 MGHRA, CDR2 YSYEKL. CDR3 size: 15 residues. The CDR3 region is CASSQDPSGGYEQYF. The DNA for the CDR3 is TGTGCCAGCAGCCAAGACCCTAGCGGGGGTTACGAGCAGTACTTC.

The CDR3 spells CASSLRQENSPLHF. The CDR3, as DNA: TGTGCCAGCAGCCTCCGACAGGAGAATTCACCCCTCCACTTT. The chain joins TRBV7-8 to TRBJ1-6; possible D gene TRBD1, 6 bases. The CDR3 has 14 residues. Per the germline V gene, CDR1 is SGHVS and CDR2 is FQNEAQ. The germline V and J ends were trimmed by 5 bases and 7 bases, with 12 bases remaining between them.

The V gene is TRBV27, the J gene TRBJ1-1; a weak D match, TRBD1 (5 bases). Trimming took 4 bases from V and 5 from J, leaving 20 bases between them. CDR1 MNHEY and CDR2 SMNVEV come from the germline V gene (reference sequence). The CDR3 totals 16 residues. CDR3 nucleotide sequence: TGTGCCAGCAGTTCGACAGCTAGGTCCGTGGAGACTGAAGCTTTCTTT. Translating it yields CASSSTARSVETEAFF.

The count of this clone is one. V gene TRBV7-8 combines with J gene TRBJ1-5; D might be TRBD1 (5 bases). Per germline, CDR1 SGHVS and CDR2 FQNEAQ. Trimming stripped 1 base from V and 4 bases from J, with 8 bases between. The CDR3 length is 14 residues. Here the CDR3 DNA reads TGTGCCAGCAGCTTAGTCGGGGGAAATCAGCCCCAGCATTTT. Protein sequence: CASSLVGGNQPQHF. The full variable domain, in which reference TRBV7-8 and TRBJ1-5 provide the parts outside the CDR3, is GAGVSQSPRYKVAKRGQDVALRCDPISGHVSLFWYQQALGQGPEFLTYFQNEAQLDKSGLPSDRFFAERPEGSVSTLKIQRTQQEDSAVYLCASSLVGGNQPQHFGDGTRLSIL.